This T cell receptor (beta chain) came from a study of cytomegalovirus exposure and HLA in healthy donors. Study-wide results and caveats: Reportedly, cytomegalovirus status was diagnosed with high sensitivity and specificity.

Concerning this clone: Antigen specificity is unknown.

The PCR made use of 60 Vbeta and 13 Jbeta primers. This table comes from immunoSEQ multiplex PCR, and its TCRdb copy is limited to in-frame clones, with some not included. The table lists 110,000 to 150,000 clones, almost 85% of them singletons. The CDR3 spans 16 residues. CDR1 and CDR2 from the germline V gene are WNHNN and SYGVQD (reference sequence). The trim removed 2 bases at V and 7 bases at J, leaving 8 bases unmatched. The TCR sequence derives from a man aged 18 to 29 in good health and CMV-seropositive. Sequencing was carried out using PBMCs. V is TRBV10-1 and J is TRBJ2-1; TRBD2 matches at 10 bases. CDR3 loop: CASSETSGKPANEQFF. Here the CDR3 DNA reads TGCGCCAGCAGTGAGACTAGCGGGAAACCGGCTAATGAGCAGTTCTTC.